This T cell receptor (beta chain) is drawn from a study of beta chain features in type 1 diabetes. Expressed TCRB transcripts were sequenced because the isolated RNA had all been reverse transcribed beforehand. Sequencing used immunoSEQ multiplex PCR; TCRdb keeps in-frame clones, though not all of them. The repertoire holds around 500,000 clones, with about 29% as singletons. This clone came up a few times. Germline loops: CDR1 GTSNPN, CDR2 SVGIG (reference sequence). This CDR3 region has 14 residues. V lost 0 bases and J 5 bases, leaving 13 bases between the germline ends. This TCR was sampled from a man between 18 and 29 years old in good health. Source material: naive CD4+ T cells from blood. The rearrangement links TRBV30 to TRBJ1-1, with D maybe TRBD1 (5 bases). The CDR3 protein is CAWSVRGPGTEAFF. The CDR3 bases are TGTGCCTGGAGTGTACGGGGCCCGGGGACTGAAGCTTTCTTT.